A single sample gave rise to the 5 T cell receptor beta chains below, sequenced in a study of blood T cell repertoires in COVID-19. TCRdb's table, derived via immunoSEQ multiplex PCR, lists solely in-frame clones and lacks some. The profile covers about 170,000 clones, with approximately 82% appearing a single time and about 20% taken by the ten largest. What was sequenced was peripheral blood. The receptors shown here come from a woman over 75 with acute or convalescent COVID-19.

In this sample, this clone turned up once. This chain uses TRBV5-6 with TRBJ1-2; a weak D match, TRBD1 (5 bases). Trimming took off 0 bases at V and 0 bases at J, with 9 bases between the two ends. Germline V gene data show CDR1 as SGHDT and CDR2 as YYEEEE. The CDR3 totals 15 residues. The CDR3 loop is CASSLEGLPNYGYTF. The CDR3 coding sequence is TGTGCCAGCAGCTTGGAGGGACTTCCTAACTATGGCTACACCTTC.

In nucleotides, the CDR3 is TGTGCCAGCAGCATATTCGGGACACTGGTTTCACCCCTCCACTTT. It yields the protein CASSIFGTLVSPLHF. The chain recombines TRBV2 with TRBJ1-6, with a weak D call TRBD1 (6 bases). Germline V gene data show CDR1 as SNHLY and CDR2 as FYNNEI. This CDR3 has 15 amino acids. Trimming shortened V by 6 bases and J by 9 bases, and 18 bases separated the two germline ends.

The chain couples TRBV15 to TRBJ1-1; the match to TRBD1 covers 7 bases. The CDR3 runs 13 residues. Trimming removed 4 bases from V and 4 bases from J; junction bases left unmatched: 3. Germline CDR1 LNHNV, CDR2 YYDKDF (reference sequence). CDR3 nucleotides: TGTGCCACCAGCACAGGGGGAGGCACTGAAGCTTTCTTT. Translated, it gives CATSTGGGTEAFF.

The V and J genes are TRBV27 and TRBJ1-5; weak D call: TRBD1 (6 bases). With 6 bases removed from V and 5 bases from J, the gap between germline ends came to 17 bases. This CDR3 has 15 amino acids. Germline CDR1 MNHEY, CDR2 SMNVEV (reference sequence). Here the CDR3 DNA reads TGTGCCAGCAGCCCTACCCGACAGGCCGATCAGCCCCAGCATTTT. It is translated as CASSPTRQADQPQHF.

This chain links TRBV18 with TRBJ2-5, with D possibly TRBD2 on 5 matching bases. The CDR3 has 13 amino acids. V was pared by 5 bases and J by 3 bases, with 10 bases between. Per the germline V gene, CDR1 is KGHSH and CDR2 is LQKENI. Here the CDR3 reads CASSSRGEETQYF. In DNA, the CDR3 is TGTGCCAGCTCATCTCGGGGTGAAGAGACCCAGTACTTC.